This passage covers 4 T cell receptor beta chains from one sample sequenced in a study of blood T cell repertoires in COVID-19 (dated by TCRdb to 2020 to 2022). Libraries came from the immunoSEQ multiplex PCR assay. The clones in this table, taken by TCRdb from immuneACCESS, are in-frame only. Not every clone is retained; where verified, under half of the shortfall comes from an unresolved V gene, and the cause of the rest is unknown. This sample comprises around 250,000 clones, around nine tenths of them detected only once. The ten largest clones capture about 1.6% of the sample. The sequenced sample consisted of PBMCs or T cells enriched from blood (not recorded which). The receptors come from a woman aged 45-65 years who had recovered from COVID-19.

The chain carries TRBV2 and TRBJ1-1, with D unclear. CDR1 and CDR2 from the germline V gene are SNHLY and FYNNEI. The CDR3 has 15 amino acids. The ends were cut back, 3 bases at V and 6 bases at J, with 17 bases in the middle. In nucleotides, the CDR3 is TGTGCCAGCAGTGATTTACGAGGCGCCGGATCTGAAGCTTTCTTT. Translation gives CASSDLRGAGSEAFF.

The CDR3 spells CASSLVSGVSGNTIYF. CDR3 coding DNA: TGTGCCAGCAGCTTAGTCTCCGGGGTGTCCGGAAACACCATATATTTT. The chain is built from TRBV7-2 and TRBJ1-3, with D hard to call. V lost 1 base and J 4 bases, leaving 14 bases between the germline ends. This CDR3 is built from 16 residues. Germline V gene data show CDR1 as SGHTA and CDR2 as FQGNSA. The entire variable domain, with the rest obtained from reference TRBV7-2 and TRBJ1-3, is as follows: GAGVSQSPSNKVTEKGKDVELRCDPISGHTALYWYRQSLGQGLEFLIYFQGNSAPDKSGLPSDRFSAERTGGSVSTLTIQRTQQEDSAVYLCASSLVSGVSGNTIYFGEGSWLTVV.

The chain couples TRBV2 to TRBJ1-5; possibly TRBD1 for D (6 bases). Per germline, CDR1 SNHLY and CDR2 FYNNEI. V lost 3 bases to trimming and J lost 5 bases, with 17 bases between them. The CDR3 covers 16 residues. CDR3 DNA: TGTGCCAGCAGTGAGGGTCCTGCGGGGGGGCATCAGCCCCAGCATTTT. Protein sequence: CASSEGPAGGHQPQHF.

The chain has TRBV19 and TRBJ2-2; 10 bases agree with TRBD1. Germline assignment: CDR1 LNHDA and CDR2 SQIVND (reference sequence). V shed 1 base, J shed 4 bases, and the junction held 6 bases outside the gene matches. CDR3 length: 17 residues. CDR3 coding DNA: TGTGCCAGTAGTATAGGGTTGACAGGGGGCGGCACCGGGGAGCTGTTTTTT. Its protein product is CASSIGLTGGGTGELFF.